Each of the 20 T cell receptor beta chains below was sequenced from the same sample in a study of T-cell memory formation after mild COVID-19. TCRdb reprocessed the 5' RACE reads via MiXCR and lists one record per CDR3 protein. The repertoire holds about 540,000 distinct CDR3 sequences, with roughly 20% as singletons. Material for sequencing was PBMCs or a T cell subset sorted from them (not recorded which). The receptor set was obtained from an adult woman who had mild COVID-19 (a few samples of this study predate the infection). Cell type and time point are not known.

In its sample, this clonotype was seen a few times. The CDR3 loop is CASSIPPDRGFFSSYNEQFF. The CDR3 coding sequence is TGTGCCAGCAGCATACCTCCGGACAGGGGGTTCTTTAGCTCCTACAATGAGCAGTTCTTC. This chain connects TRBV5-5 to TRBJ2-1, with 10 nucleotides matching TRBD1. With V trimmed by 4 bases and J by 0 bases, 16 bases remained unmatched. Germline loops: CDR1 SGHKS, CDR2 YYEKEE (reference sequence). The CDR3 totals 20 residues.

The CDR3 here is CASAVGTEAFF. The CDR3 nucleotides read TGTGCCAGCGCGGTTGGGACTGAAGCTTTCTTT. The V gene is TRBV7-9, the J gene TRBJ1-1; D unclear. Trimming pared 8 bases from V and 5 bases from J, leaving 9 bases between. The V gene's germline CDR1 is SEHNR and CDR2 FQNEAQ (reference sequence). The CDR3 extends over 11 amino acids.

The chain carries TRBV7-9 and TRBJ1-1; D not resolved. This CDR3 has 16 residues. V gave up 2 bases and J gave up 4 bases, with 17 bases separating them. Per the germline V gene, CDR1 is SEHNR and CDR2 is FQNEAQ (reference sequence). CDR3 nucleotides: TGTGCCAGCAGCTTATTTCAGGAGATGGGAACCACTGAAGCTTTCTTT. Residues: CASSLFQEMGTTEAFF. Looking up the rest from reference TRBV7-9 and TRBJ1-1 gives the full variable domain: DTGVSQNPRHKITKRGQNVTFRCDPISEHNRLYWYRQTLGQGPEFLTYFQNEAQLEKSRLLSDRFSAERPKGSFSTLEIQRTEQGDSAMYLCASSLFQEMGTTEAFFGQGTRLTVV.

V usage is TRBV6-5 and J usage is TRBJ2-7; TRBD1 agrees at 10 bases. V was clipped by 4 bases and J by 4 bases; unmatched bases: 4. Per germline, CDR1 MNHEY and CDR2 SVGAGI. CDR3 length: 14 residues. The CDR3 nucleotides are TGTGCCAGCAGTTTTCGACAGGGGGCATACGAGCAGTACTTC. It translates to CASSFRQGAYEQYF.

The chain has TRBV5-1 and TRBJ1-4; D possibly corresponds to TRBD1 (6 bases). Germline assignment: CDR1 SGHRS and CDR2 YFSETQ. This CDR3 contains 16 residues. Trimming stripped 0 bases from V and 6 bases from J, with 15 bases between. Written as DNA, the CDR3 is TGCGCCAGCAGCTTGGGGACAGCGCCTGGGGATGAAAAACTGTTTTTT. Amino acids: CASSLGTAPGDEKLFF.

The chain uses TRBV3-1 and TRBJ1-1, with D possibly matching TRBD1 (6 bases). Germline V gene lookup returns CDR1 LGHDT and CDR2 YNNKEL (reference sequence). This CDR3 comprises 13 residues. V lost 6 bases and J 7 bases, leaving 15 bases between the germline ends. CDR3 sequence reads: CASRPTGLGEAFF. The CDR3 nucleotides read TGTGCCAGCAGGCCCACAGGGCTGGGTGAAGCTTTCTTT.

This clonotype has only one observation. The rearrangement joins TRBV24-1 to TRBJ2-2, with D perhaps being TRBD1 or TRBD2 (6 bases each). Germline CDR1 reads KGHDR; CDR2 reads SFDVKD. V gave up 6 bases and J gave up 3 bases, with 13 bases separating them. The CDR3 runs to 15 residues. CDR3 sequence (DNA): TGTGCCACCAGTCCCCCAAGGGGGGACACCGGGGAGCTGTTTTTT. It is translated as CATSPPRGDTGELFF.

This clonotype has at least ten counts. The V gene is TRBV12-3 or TRBV12-4, the J gene TRBJ2-7, with D tentatively TRBD1 (5 bases). The CDR3 sequence is 12 residues long. V lost 4 bases and J lost 6, with 10 bases in between. In DNA form, the CDR3 reads TGTGCCAGCAGTTCTCAGGGTTTCGAGCAGTACTTC. As protein: CASSSQGFEQYF.

This clonotype was found a few times. This sequence joins TRBV6-5 and TRBJ2-5; 8 positions match TRBD2. The CDR3 covers 15 residues. J gave up 6 bases and V 4 bases, and 10 bases lay outside the gene matches. CDR1 and CDR2 (germline): MNHEY, SVGAGI. CDR3 region: CASSSLFTGGKTQYF. The CDR3 bases are TGTGCCAGCAGTTCGCTATTTACGGGGGGGAAGACCCAGTACTTC.

This clonotype was seen ten or more times. The chain uses TRBV5-1 and TRBJ2-7; D is perhaps TRBD2 (6 bases). The CDR3 is 15 amino acids. Trimming took off 4 bases at V and 0 bases at J, with 14 bases between the two ends. The germline CDR1 and CDR2 sequences are SGHRS and YFSETQ. Here the CDR3 reads CASSLVAGSSYEQYF. CDR3 DNA: TGCGCCAGCAGCCTCGTGGCGGGGAGCTCCTACGAGCAGTACTTC.

This chain uses TRBV6-6 with TRBJ2-4; tentatively, D is TRBD2 (6 bases). This CDR3 contains 15 residues. Germline CDR1 is MNHNY and CDR2 is SVGAGI (reference sequence). Deletions cut 4 bases from V and 0 bases from J, with 10 bases between. In DNA form, the CDR3 reads TGTGCCAGCAGTTCGGCGGGATTAGCCAAAAACATTCAGTACTTC. This sequence encodes CASSSAGLAKNIQYF.

This clonotype was counted a few times. This rearrangement joins TRBV10-3 to TRBJ2-7; D perhaps matches TRBD2 (6 bases). Trimming removed 7 bases from V and 7 bases from J, with 14 bases in between. This CDR3 has 12 amino acids. Germline V lookup: CDR1 ENHRY, CDR2 SYGVKD. CDR3 coding DNA: TGTGCCATCAAGGGCGGGACGGAAGAGCAGTACTTC. Protein product: CAIKGGTEEQYF.

This clonotype was found a few times. This chain links TRBV20-1 with TRBJ2-1, with TRBD2 matching over 7 bases. The germline gives CDR1 DFQATT, CDR2 SNEGSKA (reference sequence). Trimming at V came to 3 bases and at J to 0 bases, leaving 2 bases not matched to a gene. This CDR3 is built from 14 residues. The CDR3 protein is CSARRGSSYNEQFF. CDR3 DNA sequence: TGCAGTGCTAGGCGGGGGAGCTCCTACAATGAGCAGTTCTTC.

This chain connects TRBV25-1 to TRBJ1-3; TRBD1 is a possible D gene (5 bases). CDR3 length: 15 residues. Trimming took 1 base from V and 1 from J, leaving 8 bases between them. Per germline, CDR1 MGHDK and CDR2 SYGVNS. CDR3 coding DNA: TGTGCCAGCAGTGAATTCGGGGGTTCTGGAAACACCATATATTTT. Translated: CASSEFGGSGNTIYF.

This chain links TRBV3-1 with TRBJ2-3; D remains ambiguous. Germline CDR1 LGHDT, CDR2 YNNKEL (reference sequence). The CDR3 has 14 amino acids. The ends were cut back, 1 base at V and 6 bases at J, with 11 bases in the middle. The CDR3 protein is CASSQVGRSDTQYF. CDR3 DNA sequence: TGTGCCAGCAGCCAAGTGGGTAGGAGCGATACGCAGTATTTT.

The chain links TRBV5-5 to TRBJ1-5, with D perhaps matching TRBD1 (5 bases). This CDR3 contains 15 residues. CDR1 and CDR2 from the germline V gene are SGHKS and YYEKEE (reference sequence). The ends were cut back, 2 bases at V and 2 bases at J, with 11 bases in the middle. The CDR3 DNA reads as TGTGCCAGCAGCTTTACTCAGGGCGGCAATCAGCCCCAGCATTTT. Residues: CASSFTQGGNQPQHF.

This clonotype was counted a few times. The V gene is TRBV20-1, the J gene TRBJ2-1, with TRBD2 matching over 7 bases. CDR1 DFQATT and CDR2 SNEGSKA come from the germline V gene (reference sequence). Unmatched junction bases numbered 11, after V lost 5 bases and J lost 4 bases. This CDR3 contains 15 residues. The DNA for the CDR3 is TGCAGTGCTCTGAAGCTAGCGGATAATTACAATGAGCAGTTCTTC. This codes for CSALKLADNYNEQFF.

V gene TRBV2 combines with J gene TRBJ2-7; D not resolved. There are 12 residues in the CDR3. CDR1 and CDR2 (germline): SNHLY, FYNNEI. The V end lost 9 bases, the J end lost 1 base, and 10 bases lay between the germline ends. The CDR3 sequence is CASQQSSYEQYF. Here the CDR3 DNA reads TGTGCCAGTCAGCAGTCTTCCTACGAGCAGTACTTC.

This clonotype has a handful of counts. The chain has TRBV24-1 and TRBJ2-1, with TRBD1 matching 7 bases. Germline V CDR1 and CDR2: KGHDR, SFDVKD. CDR3 length equals 16 residues. The junction had 9 bases not matched to a gene; V was cut back by 1 base and J by 7 bases. The CDR3 protein is CATSDFRGITVNEQFF. The CDR3 DNA sequence: TGTGCCACCAGTGATTTCAGGGGGATTACCGTTAATGAGCAGTTCTTC.

In this sample, this clonotype turned up a few times. V and J are TRBV18 and TRBJ1-1, with D possibly TRBD1 on 6 matching bases. V shed 6 bases and J shed 4 bases, with 12 bases lying between them. Per germline, CDR1 KGHSH and CDR2 LQKENI. The CDR3 covers 13 residues. This CDR3 is CASSPDRFTEAFF. CDR3 DNA: TGTGCCAGCTCCCCAGACAGGTTCACTGAAGCTTTCTTT. The complete variable domain, with remaining parts taken from reference TRBV18 and TRBJ1-1, reads NAGVMQNPRHLVRRRGQEARLRCSPMKGHSHVYWYRQLPEEGLKFMVYLQKENIIDESGMPKERFSAEFPKEGPSILRIQQVVRGDSAAYFCASSPDRFTEAFFGQGTRLTVV.